This TCR beta chain was identified in a study of T cells in Graves' hyperthyroidism and ophthalmopathy (dated by TCRdb to between 2018 and 2021). For context, the study as a whole: Peripheral blood samples were taken at initial diagnosis, before any treatment was given. After blood sampling, hyperthyroidism patients were treated with methimazole at a starting dose of 30 mg daily, and ophthalmopathy patients were treated with high-dose intravenous methylprednisolone. For training and testing, the roughly 100 patients in the discovery cohort were randomly divided in a 7:3 ratio. TCR Vbeta CDR3 sequencing of roughly 140 peripheral blood samples (more than 40 ophthalmopathy, 75 hyperthyroidism and 17 progressor patients) is reported in the paper. To identify TCR V-J signatures that set the groups apart, the researchers used a discovery cohort of 100 patients, made up of fewer than 50 with Graves' ophthalmopathy and about 59 with stable Graves' hyperthyroidism. An independent validation cohort of around 20 hyperthyroidism patients and approximately 17 patients who later progressed to ophthalmopathy tested prospective prediction of ophthalmopathy. In roughly six Graves' hyperthyroidism patients, the study also compared T-cell repertoires from thyroid tissue with T-cell repertoires from blood. Study-level results and caveats: A model built on a 13 V-J signature distinguished ophthalmopathy from stable hyperthyroidism, reaching roughly 88% sensitivity and 81.08% specificity in cross-validation and 80%/75% in testing. Sample size was not statistically predetermined, and blinding of investigators to group allocation was not performed. Blood samples also contained most of the expanded thyroid clonotypes (frequency above 0.001), which suggests that blood repertoires may reflect thyroid immune responses. During validation, the model predicted progression to ophthalmopathy a median of approximately 6 months ahead of onset, with approximately 71% sensitivity and 72% to 85% specificity.

Including the terminal cysteine and phenylalanine, the CDR3 comprises 14 residues. Only the CDR3 region is kept as DNA, spanning 42 bases read in frame from base 1. Relative to germline, V is missing 5 bases and J is missing 6 bases, with 9 bases of the junction outside any gene match. Looking up the germline V gene yields CDR1 MNHNS and CDR2 SASEGT. Stable Graves' hyperthyroidism was defined as the absence of progression to ophthalmopathy over 18 months of follow-up. Hyperthyroidism patients were newly diagnosed, had a disease duration of under 2 months, and were aged 18 to 65 years. Patients with uncontrolled infections, other autoimmune diseases, pregnancy or lactation were excluded. Diagnoses were established on the basis of clinical symptoms, serum thyroxine and TRAb, thyroid ultrasound, and orbital computed tomography. Ficoll-Paque density gradient centrifugation was used to isolate PBMCs from about 10 ml of fresh peripheral blood. Trizol reagent was used to extract total RNA, and RNA quality was then checked on an Agilent 2100 Bioanalyzer.

Ten or more counts support this clonotype. Its antigen is currently not known. Base qualities were left out, and no much larger clone turns up one base away. Amplification of TCR beta CDR3 regions was carried out from RNA transcripts. The first round of RT-PCR for the TCR CDR3 was performed with the HTBI primer set and the Qiagen OneStep RT-PCR kit. The libraries were constructed in a second round of multiplex PCR and then size-selected and purified. The libraries were sequenced on an Illumina HiSeq2000 using paired-end 100 bp reads. The source study handled its data this way. SOAPnuke was used to process the raw data, with reads discarded if the reads contained adapters or uncalled bases, had a mean Phred below 15, or lacked an exact constant-primer or identifier match. High-quality paired reads were merged using COPE v1.2.5, and each unique nucleotide sequence was defined as a clonotype. MiTCR v1.1 was used to align the clonotypes against IMGT TRBV, TRBD and TRBJ reference segments. Analysis was restricted to V-J combinations with a frequency above 0.0001, which covered 99.2% of repertoires. A TCS score was defined as the ratio between F50 (clonal expansion) and ExV (chaos), using BLOSUM62-based TCRdist between CDR3 peptides within each V-J. Welch's t-statistics and random forest reduced 500 to 550 V-J features to around 14, which were used in a naive Bayes classifier (R e1071). TCRdb trimmed the raw reads at Q25, called clones with MiXCR and kept productive beta chains. Each CDR3 protein appears once, grouped with its most common genes and DNA. The authors' filters were not applied to this entry. The table for this sample lists 340,000 or so distinct CDR3 sequences; 21% of them were counted only once. The ten largest account for around 50% of the sample.

This sequence was found in a woman aged 45-59 years with Graves' hyperthyroidism. Recombination linked TRBV6-1 to TRBJ1-1; TRBD1 matches 7 bases in the middle. Sequences were obtained from blood. The DNA sequence is given as TGTGCCAGCAGTAGCCAGGGGGGCCGCTCTGAAGCTTTCTTT. This codes for CASSSQGGRSEAFF.